This T cell receptor beta chain derives from a study of CD8+ T cells in alopecia areata. Study context: Those treated were given oral tofacitinib at 5 to 10 mg twice daily.

Of note for this clone: Its antigen is still unknown.

Study-level results: Higher clonality and more expanded CD8+ clones appeared in lesional than normal scalp. Scalp data also include sequences from resident alphabeta T cells of normal skin.

RNA extraction and reverse transcription yielded cDNA as sequencing template. Sequenced by immunoSEQ multiplex PCR; TCRdb stores in-frame clones only, minus some. Of 80,000 to 100,000 clones listed, 41% were seen once; the top ten hold approximately 1.4%. CDR1 is GTSNPN and CDR2 is SVGIG in the germline V gene (reference sequence). The V gene end was trimmed by 1 base and the J gene end by 5 bases; junction bases not matched to a gene: 7. CDR3 size: 14 residues. The TCR was taken from a human donor with alopecia areata. The chain recombines TRBV30 with TRBJ2-5; 7 bases map to TRBD1. Sequenced sample: CD4+ T cells sorted from blood. CDR3 bases: TGTGCCTGGAGTGCAGGGGGAACTGCGGAGACCCAGTACTTC. Protein product: CAWSAGGTAETQYF.